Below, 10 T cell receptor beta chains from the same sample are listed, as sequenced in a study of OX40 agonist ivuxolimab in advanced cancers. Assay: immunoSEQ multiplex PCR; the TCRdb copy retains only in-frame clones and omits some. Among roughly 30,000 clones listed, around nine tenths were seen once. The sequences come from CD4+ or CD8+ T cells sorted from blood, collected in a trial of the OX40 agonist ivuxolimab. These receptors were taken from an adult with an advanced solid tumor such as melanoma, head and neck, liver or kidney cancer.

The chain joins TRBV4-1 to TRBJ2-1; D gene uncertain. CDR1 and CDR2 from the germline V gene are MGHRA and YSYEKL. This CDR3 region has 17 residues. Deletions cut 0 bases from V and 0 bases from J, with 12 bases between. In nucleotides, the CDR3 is TGCGCCAGCAGCCAAGAGCCTATGGTAACCTCCTACAATGAGCAGTTCTTC. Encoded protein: CASSQEPMVTSYNEQFF.

This CDR3 reads CASSFLDRDYEQYF. CDR3 nucleotides: TGTGCCAGCAGCTTTTTGGACAGGGACTACGAGCAGTACTTC. V is TRBV7-9 and J is TRBJ2-7, with TRBD1 identical over 8 bases. CDR1 is SEHNR and CDR2 is FQNEAQ in the germline V gene (reference sequence). The ends lost 3 bases at V and 3 bases at J; junction bases unmatched: 4. The CDR3 sequence is 14 residues long.

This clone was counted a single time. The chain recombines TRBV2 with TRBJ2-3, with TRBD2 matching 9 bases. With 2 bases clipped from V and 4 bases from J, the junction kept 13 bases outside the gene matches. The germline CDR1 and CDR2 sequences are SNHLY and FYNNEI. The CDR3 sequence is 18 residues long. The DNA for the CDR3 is TGTGCCAGCAGTGAAAGCGGGGGGACTGTCCTTGGTTCAGATACGCAGTATTTT. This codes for CASSESGGTVLGSDTQYF.

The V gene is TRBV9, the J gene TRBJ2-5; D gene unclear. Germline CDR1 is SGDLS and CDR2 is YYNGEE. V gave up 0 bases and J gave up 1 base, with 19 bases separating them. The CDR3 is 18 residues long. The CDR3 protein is CASSVGRTPYNLQETQYF. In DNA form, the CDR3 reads TGTGCCAGCAGCGTAGGTCGAACTCCCTATAACCTCCAAGAGACCCAGTACTTC.

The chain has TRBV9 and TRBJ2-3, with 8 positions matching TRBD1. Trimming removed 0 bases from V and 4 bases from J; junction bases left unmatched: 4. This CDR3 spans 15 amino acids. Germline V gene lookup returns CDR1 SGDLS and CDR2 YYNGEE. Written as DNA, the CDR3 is TGTGCCAGCAGCGTAGGGGACAGGTTCGCAGATACGCAGTATTTT. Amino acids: CASSVGDRFADTQYF.

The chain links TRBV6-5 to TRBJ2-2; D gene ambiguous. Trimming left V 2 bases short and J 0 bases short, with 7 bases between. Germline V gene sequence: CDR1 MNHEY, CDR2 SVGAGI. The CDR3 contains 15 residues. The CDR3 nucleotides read TGTGCCAGCAGTTACAACACCGCGAACACCGGGGAGCTGTTTTTT. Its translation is CASSYNTANTGELFF.

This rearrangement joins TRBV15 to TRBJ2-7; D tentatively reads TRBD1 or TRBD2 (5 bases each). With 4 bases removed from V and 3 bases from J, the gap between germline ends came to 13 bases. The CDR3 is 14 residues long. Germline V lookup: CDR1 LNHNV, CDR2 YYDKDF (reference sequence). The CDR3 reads CATSTRDGHYEQYF. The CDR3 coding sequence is TGTGCCACCAGCACCCGGGACGGCCACTACGAGCAGTACTTC.

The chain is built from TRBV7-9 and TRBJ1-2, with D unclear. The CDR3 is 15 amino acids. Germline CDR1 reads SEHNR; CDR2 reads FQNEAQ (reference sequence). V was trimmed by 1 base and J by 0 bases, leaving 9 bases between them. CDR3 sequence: CASSLEARTNYGYTF. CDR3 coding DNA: TGTGCCAGCAGCTTAGAGGCCAGAACTAACTATGGCTACACCTTC. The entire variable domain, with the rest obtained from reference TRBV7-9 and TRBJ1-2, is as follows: DTGVSQNPRHKITKRGQNVTFRCDPISEHNRLYWYRQTLGQGPEFLTYFQNEAQLEKSRLLSDRFSAERPKGSFSTLEIQRTEQGDSAMYLCASSLEARTNYGYTFGSGTRLTVV.

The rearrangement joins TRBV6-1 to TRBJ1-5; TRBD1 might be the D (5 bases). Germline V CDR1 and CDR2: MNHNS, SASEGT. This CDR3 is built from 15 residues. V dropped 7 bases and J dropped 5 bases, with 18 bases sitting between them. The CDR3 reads CASTLSPGPHQPQHF. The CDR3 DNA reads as TGTGCCAGCACCCTAAGCCCAGGGCCGCATCAGCCCCAGCATTTT.

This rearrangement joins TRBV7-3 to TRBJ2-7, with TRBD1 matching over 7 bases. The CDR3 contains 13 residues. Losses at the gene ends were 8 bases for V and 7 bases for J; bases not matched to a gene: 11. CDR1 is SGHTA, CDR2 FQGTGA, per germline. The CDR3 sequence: CASYDRVGGEQYF. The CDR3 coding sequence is TGTGCCAGCTACGACAGGGTAGGAGGTGAGCAGTACTTC.